This TCR beta chain was recovered during a study of cytomegalovirus exposure and HLA in healthy donors. Across the whole study: Out of about 170 million T cells, an earlier analysis found fewer than 140 million unique TCR beta sequences in total.

From germline, CDR1 is MGHDK and CDR2 SYGVNS. The CDR3 is made up of 17 amino acids. The ends were cut back, 3 bases at V and 5 bases at J, with 20 bases in the middle. General study findings and limits: Follow-up analysis later connected one missense variant in DCLRE1C with trimming of TCR beta V- and J-genes. The study flagged some 170 TCR beta chains as cytomegalovirus-associated. As a later analysis showed, several of the most significant clusters appeared to be linked to common viral pathogens.

The study ran its PCR with 60 Vbeta and 13 Jbeta primers. TCRdb's copy holds only in-frame clones and misses some; the assay was immunoSEQ multiplex PCR. The sample holds tens of thousands of clones, 70% to 75% seen once. A word on this clone: Its antigen is unknown.

The clonotype was recovered from a man aged 60 to 69 in good health and CMV-seronegative. The chain carries TRBV25-1 and TRBJ2-1, with a weak D call TRBD1 (5 bases). The source material was PBMCs. This CDR3 is CASSDLLKVETDNEQFF. CDR3 in DNA: TGTGCCAGCAGTGACCTCTTGAAGGTAGAGACAGACAATGAGCAGTTCTTC.